This is a list of T cell receptor beta chains from one sample in a study of control samples from healthy donors and cancer patients. Clones were read by immunoSEQ multiplex PCR, and TCRdb kept only the in-frame ones, dropping some. The sample lists 130,000 to 150,000 clones; over 85% were seen once. Sequencing input: blood. The receptors here all came from a man aged 30 to 45 in good health. Each CDR3 is given with its conserved first and last residue. The D gene is left open where the match is weak. Size tells how often a clone was seen (once, few, many) or the class of an expanded clone, and some rows leave it out.

V: TRBV6-6; size: once; D: TRBD1; J: TRBJ1-1; CDR3: CASSQTGGAEAFF; DNA: TGTGCCAGCAGTCAGACAGGGGGGGCTGAAGCTTTCTTT
V: TRBV2; size: NA; D: TRBD1; J: TRBJ1-6; CDR3: CASSPRTGTSSPLHF; DNA: TGTGCCAGCAGTCCGAGGACAGGGACTTCTTCACCCCTCCACTTT
V: TRBV6-5; size: NA; D: NA; J: TRBJ1-1; CDR3: CASSYAGTEAFF; DNA: TGTGCCAGCAGTTATGCTGGCACTGAAGCTTTCTTT
V: TRBV7-2; size: NA; D: NA; J: TRBJ1-1; CDR3: CASSLARQSTEAFF; DNA: TGTGCCAGCAGCTTAGCGAGGCAGAGCACTGAAGCTTTCTTT
V: TRBV7-8; size: NA; D: TRBD2; J: TRBJ2-1; CDR3: CASSLRLAGALGIGSYNEQFF; DNA: TGTGCCAGCAGCCTTCGACTAGCGGGAGCGTTGGGGATCGGTTCCTACAATGAGCAGTTCTTC
V: TRBV3-1/TRBV3-2; size: NA; D: NA; J: TRBJ2-1; CDR3: CASSQADGTYNEQFF; DNA: TGTGCCAGCAGCCAAGCGGATGGGACTTACAATGAGCAGTTCTTC
V: TRBV7-9; size: NA; D: NA; J: TRBJ2-5; CDR3: CASSPALETQYF; DNA: TGTGCCAGCAGCCCCGCGTTAGAGACCCAGTACTTC
V: TRBV29-1; size: NA; D: NA; J: TRBJ2-2; CDR3: CSVDGELFF; DNA: TGCAGCGTTGACGGGGAGCTGTTTTTT
V: TRBV11-2; size: NA; D: TRBD2; J: TRBJ2-1; CDR3: CASSLASPTSGRRNEQFF; DNA: TGTGCCAGCAGCTTAGCCTCCCCCACTAGCGGGAGAAGAAATGAGCAGTTCTTC
V: TRBV12-3/TRBV12-4; size: NA; D: NA; J: TRBJ2-1; CDR3: CASIPGNENEQFF; DNA: TGTGCCAGCATCCCGGGGAATGAGAATGAGCAGTTCTTC
V: TRBV19; size: NA; D: TRBD1; J: TRBJ2-7; CDR3: CASKQTGKSSYEQYF; DNA: TGTGCCAGTAAGCAGACAGGGAAGAGCTCCTACGAGCAGTACTTC
V: TRBV2; size: NA; D: NA; J: TRBJ1-5; CDR3: CASSAGYSNQPQHF; DNA: TGTGCCAGCAGCGCTGGGTATAGCAATCAGCCCCAGCATTTT
V: TRBV4-1; size: NA; D: TRBD1; J: TRBJ1-5; CDR3: CASSNLGQGSNQPQHF; DNA: TGCGCCAGCAGCAACCTTGGACAGGGAAGCAATCAGCCCCAGCATTTT
V: TRBV7-6; size: NA; D: TRBD1; J: TRBJ1-1; CDR3: CASSSRQGGTEAFF; DNA: TGTGCCAGCAGCTCCCGACAGGGGGGCACTGAAGCTTTCTTT
V: TRBV28; size: NA; D: NA; J: TRBJ1-2; CDR3: CASSLQGKPGGYTF; DNA: TGTGCCAGCAGTTTACAGGGGAAGCCAGGGGGCTACACCTTC
V: TRBV5-6; size: NA; D: NA; J: TRBJ1-1; CDR3: CASSFYRGRGGNTEAFF; DNA: TGTGCCAGCAGCTTTTATCGGGGGCGCGGGGGTAACACTGAAGCTTTCTTT
V: TRBV23-1; size: NA; D: NA; J: TRBJ2-7; CDR3: CASSRIRKHRRSSYEQYF; DNA: TGCGCCAGCAGCCGAATAAGAAAGCACCGTAGGAGCTCCTACGAGCAGTACTTC
V: TRBV10-3; size: NA; D: TRBD1; J: TRBJ1-5; CDR3: CAIGTTGVEVQPQHF; DNA: TGTGCCATCGGCACCACAGGGGTAGAGGTTCAGCCCCAGCATTTT
V: TRBV6-2/TRBV6-3; size: NA; D: TRBD1; J: TRBJ1-1; CDR3: CASSYSAGTGEAFF; DNA: TGTGCCAGCAGTTACTCCGCCGGGACAGGGGAGGCTTTCTTT
V: TRBV19; size: once; D: TRBD2; J: TRBJ2-2; CDR3: CASSTQLAGVAGELFF; DNA: TGTGCCAGTAGTACGCAACTAGCGGGAGTAGCCGGGGAGCTGTTTTTT
V: TRBV6-1; size: NA; D: NA; J: TRBJ2-3; CDR3: CASSEGWSTQYF; DNA: TGTGCCAGCAGTGAAGGCTGGTCTACGCAGTATTTT
V: TRBV30; size: NA; D: NA; J: TRBJ2-1; CDR3: CAWSDLARSYNEQFF; DNA: TGTGCCTGGAGTGATTTGGCGCGCTCCTACAATGAGCAGTTCTTC
V: TRBV30; size: NA; D: NA; J: TRBJ2-3; CDR3: CAWSVRGTDTQYF; DNA: TGTGCCTGGAGTGTAAGAGGCACAGATACGCAGTATTTT
V: TRBV12-3/TRBV12-4; size: NA; D: TRBD1; J: TRBJ1-2; CDR3: CASSFAGGYGYTF; DNA: TGTGCCAGCAGTTTTGCAGGGGGCTATGGCTACACCTTC
V: TRBV27; size: NA; D: NA; J: TRBJ2-1; CDR3: CASSLLAGYEQFF; DNA: TGTGCCAGCAGTTTACTAGCAGGCTATGAGCAGTTCTTC
V: TRBV6-1; size: NA; D: TRBD1; J: TRBJ2-7; CDR3: CASSEGRGPYEQYF; DNA: TGTGCCAGCAGTGAAGGCAGGGGGCCTTACGAGCAGTACTTC
V: TRBV3-1/TRBV3-2; size: NA; D: NA; J: TRBJ1-2; CDR3: CASSPGEYGYTF; DNA: TGTGCCAGCAGCCCTGGGGAGTATGGCTACACCTTC
V: TRBV6-2/TRBV6-3; size: NA; D: TRBD1; J: TRBJ2-2; CDR3: CASSSDRGRFTGELFF; DNA: TGTGCCAGCAGTTCGGACAGGGGGCGTTTTACCGGGGAGCTGTTTTTT
V: TRBV7-3; size: NA; D: NA; J: TRBJ1-1; CDR3: CASSPEVNTEAFF; DNA: TGTGCCAGCAGCCCCGAGGTGAACACTGAAGCTTTCTTT
V: TRBV27; size: NA; D: NA; J: TRBJ2-7; CDR3: CASSSSGPYYEQYF; DNA: TGTGCCAGCAGTTCCTCAGGGCCCTACTACGAGCAGTACTTC
V: TRBV7-9; size: NA; D: NA; J: TRBJ1-2; CDR3: CASSSSSATNYGYTF; DNA: TGTGCCAGCAGCTCGAGTTCCGCCACAAACTATGGCTACACCTTC
V: TRBV28; size: once; D: NA; J: TRBJ2-2; CDR3: CASKAGNTGELFF; DNA: TGTGCCAGCAAGGCGGGAAACACCGGGGAGCTGTTTTTT
V: TRBV4-3; size: NA; D: NA; J: TRBJ2-3; CDR3: CASSQLTGSTDTQYF; DNA: TGCGCCAGCAGCCAACTTACAGGGAGCACAGATACGCAGTATTTT
V: TRBV18; size: NA; D: NA; J: TRBJ1-1; CDR3: CASSQQGPSTEAFF; DNA: TGTGCCAGCTCACAGCAGGGACCGTCTACTGAAGCTTTCTTT
V: TRBV24-1; size: NA; D: NA; J: TRBJ2-7; CDR3: CAPSTVYEQYF; DNA: TGTGCCCCCTCGACAGTCTACGAGCAGTACTTC
V: TRBV7-9; size: NA; D: TRBD1; J: TRBJ2-1; CDR3: CASSPTDRGYPLVEQFF; DNA: TGTGCCAGCAGCCCAACCGACAGGGGATACCCCCTCGTTGAGCAGTTCTTC
V: TRBV7-9; size: NA; D: NA; J: TRBJ2-1; CDR3: CASSSTSRNEQFF; DNA: TGTGCCAGCAGCTCTACTAGTAGGAATGAGCAGTTCTTC
V: TRBV4-3; size: NA; D: NA; J: TRBJ1-4; CDR3: CASSQASAGKEKLFF; DNA: TGCGCCAGCAGCCAAGCATCAGCGGGCAAAGAAAAACTGTTTTTT
V: TRBV11-3; size: NA; D: NA; J: TRBJ2-3; CDR3: CASSFKGSVIDTQYF; DNA: TGTGCCAGCAGCTTCAAGGGGTCGGTAATTGATACGCAGTATTTT